A single sample is the source of the 16 T cell receptor beta chains below, sequenced in a study of blood T cell repertoires in COVID-19. Generated by immunoSEQ multiplex PCR, the TCRdb table keeps only in-frame clones and is missing some. The sample has hundreds of thousands of clones, about 88% seen once. The sequenced sample was peripheral blood. The receptors come from a woman aged 45-59 years with COVID-19, enrolled during active disease.

The chain links TRBV5-1 to TRBJ2-5, with 13 bases aligning to TRBD2. CDR3 length equals 16 residues. The germline V gene encodes CDR1 SGHRS and CDR2 YFSETQ. The V segment lost 4 bases and the J segment 6 bases; nucleotides outside the gene matches: 9. The CDR3 bases are TGCGCCAGCAGCCGGTCCGGGACTAGCGGGGCTAAGACCCAGTACTTC. This sequence encodes CASSRSGTSGAKTQYF.

The rearrangement links TRBV5-8 to TRBJ1-4; TRBD1 agrees at 7 bases. J gave up 10 bases and V 4 bases, and 10 bases lay outside the gene matches. Germline assignment: CDR1 SGHTS and CDR2 YDEGEE. The CDR3 runs 14 residues. The CDR3: CASSQAGDSGKLFF. The DNA for the CDR3 is TGTGCCAGCAGCCAAGCGGGGGACAGCGGAAAACTGTTTTTT. The full variable domain, rest sourced from reference TRBV5-8 and TRBJ1-4, is EAGVTQSPTHLIKTRGQQATLRCSPISGHTSVYWYQQALGLGLQFLLWYDEGEERNRGNFPPRFSGRQFPNYSSELNVNALELEDSALYLCASSQAGDSGKLFFGSGTQLSVL.

The chain joins TRBV2 to TRBJ1-1; maybe TRBD1 (5 bases). The CDR3 covers 12 residues. V was clipped by 6 bases and J by 6 bases, with 11 bases between them. The V gene's germline CDR1 is SNHLY and CDR2 FYNNEI. CDR3: CASRPDSPEAFF. In DNA form, the CDR3 reads TGTGCCAGCAGACCCGACAGCCCTGAAGCTTTCTTT.

This clone was found once. V gene TRBV19 combines with J gene TRBJ1-5; a weak D match, TRBD1 (5 bases). Trimming took 3 bases from V and 3 from J, leaving 15 bases between them. The CDR3 runs 16 residues. Germline V gene lookup returns CDR1 LNHDA and CDR2 SQIVND (reference sequence). In DNA, the CDR3 is TGTGCCAGTAGTATGGGGGGGAAGGTAATCAATCAGCCCCAGCATTTT. It codes for CASSMGGKVINQPQHF.

The chain has TRBV6-6 and TRBJ1-4; the D gene is possibly TRBD1 (6 bases). The CDR3 is 15 residues long. Between the trimmed V and J ends, which lost 7 bases and 8 bases, there was a span of 20 bases. CDR1 is MNHNY, CDR2 SVGAGI, per germline (reference sequence). This CDR3 is CASIASTGLWEKLFF. Here the CDR3 DNA reads TGTGCCAGCATCGCGTCGACAGGTCTCTGGGAAAAACTGTTTTTT.

This chain links TRBV6-1 with TRBJ1-4; a possible D gene is TRBD1 (5 bases). With 2 bases removed from V and 6 bases from J, the gap between germline ends came to 13 bases. Germline V CDR1 and CDR2: MNHNS, SASEGT. CDR3 size: 15 residues. The CDR3 sequence: CASSEWGGRDEKLFF. The CDR3 DNA follows: TGTGCCAGCAGTGAATGGGGGGGTAGGGATGAAAAACTGTTTTTT.

The chain combines TRBV4-2 with TRBJ2-3; TRBD2 agrees at 13 bases. This CDR3 is 15 amino acids long. CDR1 and CDR2 (germline): LGHNA, YNFKEQ. J was trimmed by 14 bases and V by 0 bases; bases with no gene match: 8. The CDR3 DNA sequence: TGTGCCAGCAGCCAAGAAGGACTAGCGGGGGACAAACGGTATTTT. It encodes CASSQEGLAGDKRYF.

The V gene is TRBV24-1, the J gene TRBJ2-2; TRBD2 is a possible D gene (5 bases). Looked up from germline, CDR1 is KGHDR and CDR2 is SFDVKD. Trimming shortened V by 3 bases and J by 1 base, and 11 bases separated the two germline ends. CDR3 size: 16 residues. Written as DNA, the CDR3 is TGTGCCACCAGTGATGAGGGCCCTGGGAACACCGGGGAGCTGTTTTTT. As protein: CATSDEGPGNTGELFF.

The chain links TRBV30 to TRBJ2-3, with D possibly matching TRBD1 (7 bases). The CDR3 is made up of 13 amino acids. The V end lost 6 bases, the J end lost 3 bases, and 13 bases lay between the germline ends. CDR1 and CDR2 (germline): GTSNPN, SVGIG (reference sequence). CDR3 nucleotides: TGTGCCTGCGCGGGACAGATAACAGATACGCAGTATTTT. The encoded protein is CACAGQITDTQYF.

The rearrangement links TRBV13 to TRBJ2-3; 12 bases agree with TRBD2. After removal of 4 bases from V and 10 bases from J, the junction contained 9 bases not matched to a gene. Germline CDR1 is PRHDT and CDR2 is FYEKMQ (reference sequence). The CDR3 is made up of 15 amino acids. The CDR3 nucleotides are TGTGCCAGCAGCTCCTTCCCGACTAGCGGGGGTCCGCAGTATTTT. This encodes CASSSFPTSGGPQYF.

The chain links TRBV7-8 to TRBJ1-2, with 7 positions matching TRBD1. The CDR3 sequence is 15 residues long. The V segment lost 6 bases and the J segment 5 bases; nucleotides outside the gene matches: 12. Germline CDR1 is SGHVS and CDR2 is FQNEAQ. The CDR3 DNA reads TGTGCCAGCAGTATATCTCTCGGGACAGTTTATGGCTACACCTTC. It yields the protein CASSISLGTVYGYTF.

The V and J genes are TRBV29-1 and TRBJ2-2; D perhaps matches TRBD2 (6 bases). V was trimmed by 4 bases and J by 5 bases, leaving 17 bases between them. CDR3 length: 15 residues. CDR1 is SQVTM, CDR2 ANQGSEA, per germline. This chain's CDR3 is CSVGMGLGGTGELFF. The CDR3 nucleotides are TGCAGCGTTGGGATGGGTTTAGGAGGGACCGGGGAGCTGTTTTTT.

The chain employs TRBV4-1 and TRBJ2-3; TRBD2 matches 8 bases. CDR3 length: 20 residues. V shed 1 base and J 5 bases; nucleotides not matched to a gene: 20. The V gene's germline CDR1 is MGHRA and CDR2 YSYEKL. The CDR3 DNA reads TGCGCCAGCAGCCAAGGGAGTACATACGCGGGGGGCCCCTCACGAGATACGCAGTATTTT. Protein product: CASSQGSTYAGGPSRDTQYF.

The chain has TRBV11-2 and TRBJ1-5; tentatively, D is TRBD1 (5 bases). The CDR3 sequence is 14 residues long. Trimming left V 4 bases short and J 2 bases short, with 9 bases between. Per the germline V gene, CDR1 is SGHAT and CDR2 is FQNNGV. In DNA form, the CDR3 reads TGTGCCAGCAGCTCGCCGGGGGGCAATCAGCCCCAGCATTTT. Its translation: CASSSPGGNQPQHF.

This rearrangement joins TRBV18 to TRBJ2-1, with 11 nucleotides matching TRBD2. Germline V lookup: CDR1 KGHSH, CDR2 LQKENI. Germline trimming cut 7 bases from V and 8 bases from J; bases unmatched to any gene: 16. This CDR3 spans 17 amino acids. The CDR3 coding sequence is TGTGCCAGCTTGTTATATGCCGGGACTAGCGGAGGGGATGAGCAGTTCTTC. It is translated as CASLLYAGTSGGDEQFF.

This sequence joins TRBV7-3 and TRBJ1-1; D gene uncertain. V was shortened by 5 bases and J by 0 bases, with 7 bases between the two germline ends. CDR3 size: 13 residues. Germline V CDR1 and CDR2: SGHTA, FQGTGA. CDR3: CASSVQLNTEAFF. The DNA of the CDR3 is TGTGCCAGCAGCGTACAGCTGAACACTGAAGCTTTCTTT.